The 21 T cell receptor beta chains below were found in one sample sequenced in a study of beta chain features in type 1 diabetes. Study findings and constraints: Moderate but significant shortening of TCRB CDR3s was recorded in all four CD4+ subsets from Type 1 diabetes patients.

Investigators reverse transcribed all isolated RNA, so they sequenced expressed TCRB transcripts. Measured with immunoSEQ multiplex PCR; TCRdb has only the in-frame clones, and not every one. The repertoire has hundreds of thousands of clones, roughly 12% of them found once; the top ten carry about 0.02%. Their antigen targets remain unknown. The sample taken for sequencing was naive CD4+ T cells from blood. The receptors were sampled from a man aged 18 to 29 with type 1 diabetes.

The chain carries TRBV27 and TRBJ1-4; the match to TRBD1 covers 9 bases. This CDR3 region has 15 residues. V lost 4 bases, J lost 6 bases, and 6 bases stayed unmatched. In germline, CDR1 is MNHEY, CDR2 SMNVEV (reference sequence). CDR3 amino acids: CASSSPGQGYEKLFF. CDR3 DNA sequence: TGTGCCAGCAGTTCACCGGGACAGGGATATGAAAAACTGTTTTTT. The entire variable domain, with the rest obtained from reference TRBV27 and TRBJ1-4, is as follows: EAQVTQNPRYLITVTGKKLTVTCSQNMNHEYMSWYRQDPGLGLRQIYYSMNVEVTDKGDVPEGYKVSRKEKRNFPLILESPSPNQTSLYFCASSSPGQGYEKLFFGSGTQLSVL.

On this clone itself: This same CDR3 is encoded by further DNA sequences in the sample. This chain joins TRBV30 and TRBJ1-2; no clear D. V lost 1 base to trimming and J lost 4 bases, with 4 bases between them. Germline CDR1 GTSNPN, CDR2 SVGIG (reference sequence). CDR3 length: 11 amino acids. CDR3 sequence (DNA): TGTGCCTGGAGTGCCAGCTATGGCTACACCTTC. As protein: CAWSASYGYTF.

The CDR3, as DNA: TGTGCCAGCAGCCTCCGGGACCCGGCTACTCTGAACACTGAAGCTTTCTTT. Translating gives CASSLRDPATLNTEAFF. The rearrangement links TRBV5-6 to TRBJ1-1; D might be TRBD1 (5 bases). Germline lookup yields CDR1 SGHDT and CDR2 YYEEEE. Trimming stripped 4 bases from V and 0 bases from J, with 19 bases between. The CDR3 has 17 residues.

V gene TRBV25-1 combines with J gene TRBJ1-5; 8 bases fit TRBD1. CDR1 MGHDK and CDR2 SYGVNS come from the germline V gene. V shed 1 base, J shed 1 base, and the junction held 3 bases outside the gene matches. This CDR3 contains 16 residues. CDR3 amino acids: CASSESGTGSNQPQHF. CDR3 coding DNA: TGTGCCAGCAGTGAATCCGGGACAGGAAGCAATCAGCCCCAGCATTTT.

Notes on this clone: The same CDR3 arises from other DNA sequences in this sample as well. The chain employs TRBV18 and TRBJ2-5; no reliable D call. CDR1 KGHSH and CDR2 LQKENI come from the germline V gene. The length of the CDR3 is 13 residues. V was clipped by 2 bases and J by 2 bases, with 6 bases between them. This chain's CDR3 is CASSPGQQETQYF. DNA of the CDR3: TGTGCCAGCTCACCAGGCCAGCAAGAGACCCAGTACTTC.

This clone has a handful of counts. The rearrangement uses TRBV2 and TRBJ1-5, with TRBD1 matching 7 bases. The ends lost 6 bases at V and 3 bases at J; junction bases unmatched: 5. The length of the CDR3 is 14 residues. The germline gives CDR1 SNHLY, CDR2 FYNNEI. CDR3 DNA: TGTGCCAGCAGCAGGGACAGCTACAATCAGCCCCAGCATTTT. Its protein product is CASSRDSYNQPQHF.

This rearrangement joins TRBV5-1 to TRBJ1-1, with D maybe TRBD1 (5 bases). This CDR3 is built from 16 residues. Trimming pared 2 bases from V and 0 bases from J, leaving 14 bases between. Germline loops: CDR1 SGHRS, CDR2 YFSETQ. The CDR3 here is CASSLGGRAMNTEAFF. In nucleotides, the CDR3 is TGCGCCAGCAGCTTAGGTGGCAGGGCCATGAACACTGAAGCTTTCTTT. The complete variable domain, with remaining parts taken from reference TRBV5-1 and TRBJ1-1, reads KAGVTQTPRYLIKTRGQQVTLSCSPISGHRSVSWYQQTPGQGLQFLFEYFSETQRNKGNFPGRFSGRQFSNSRSEMNVSTLELGDSALYLCASSLGGRAMNTEAFFGQGTRLTVV.

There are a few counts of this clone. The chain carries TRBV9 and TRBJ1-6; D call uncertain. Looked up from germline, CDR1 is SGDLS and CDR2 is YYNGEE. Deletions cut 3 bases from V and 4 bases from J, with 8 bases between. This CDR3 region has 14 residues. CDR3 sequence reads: CASSAYEYNSPLHF. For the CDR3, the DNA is TGTGCCAGCAGCGCCTACGAGTATAATTCACCCCTCCACTTT. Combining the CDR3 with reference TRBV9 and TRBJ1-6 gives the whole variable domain DSGVTQTPKHLITATGQRVTLRCSPRSGDLSVYWYQQSLDQGLQFLIQYYNGEERAKGNILERFSAQQFPDLHSELNLSSLELGDSALYFCASSAYEYNSPLHFGNGTRLTVT.

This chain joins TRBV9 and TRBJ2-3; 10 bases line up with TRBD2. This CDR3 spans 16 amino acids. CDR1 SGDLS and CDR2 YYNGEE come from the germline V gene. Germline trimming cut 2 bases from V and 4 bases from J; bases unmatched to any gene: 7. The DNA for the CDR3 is TGTGCCAGCAGCGTCAGCGGGGGGGGCAGCGCAGATACGCAGTATTTT. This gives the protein CASSVSGGGSADTQYF.

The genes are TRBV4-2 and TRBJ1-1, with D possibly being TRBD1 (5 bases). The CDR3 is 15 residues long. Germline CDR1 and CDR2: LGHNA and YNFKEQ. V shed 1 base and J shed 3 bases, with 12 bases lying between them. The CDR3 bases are TGTGCCAGCAGCCAAGTCCCCCGGGGGGACACTGAAGCTTTCTTT. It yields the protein CASSQVPRGDTEAFF.

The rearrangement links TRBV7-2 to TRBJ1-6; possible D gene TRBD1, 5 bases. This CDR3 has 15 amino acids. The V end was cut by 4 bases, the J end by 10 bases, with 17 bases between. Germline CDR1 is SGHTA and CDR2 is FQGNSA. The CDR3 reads CASSSRGSPRSPLHF. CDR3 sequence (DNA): TGTGCCAGCAGCTCAAGGGGTTCCCCTCGATCACCCCTCCACTTT.

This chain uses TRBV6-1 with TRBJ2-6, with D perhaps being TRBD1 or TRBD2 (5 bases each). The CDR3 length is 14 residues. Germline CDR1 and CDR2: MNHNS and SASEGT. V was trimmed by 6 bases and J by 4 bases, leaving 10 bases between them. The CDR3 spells CASSPGQGANVLTF. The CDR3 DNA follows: TGTGCCAGCAGCCCGGGGCAGGGGGCCAACGTCCTGACTTTC.

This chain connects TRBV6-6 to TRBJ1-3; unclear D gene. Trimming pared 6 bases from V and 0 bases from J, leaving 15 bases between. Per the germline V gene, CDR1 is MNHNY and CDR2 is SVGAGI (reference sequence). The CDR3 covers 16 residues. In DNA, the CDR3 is TGTGCCAGCAGACCCAGGAGCGGACTCTCTGGAAACACCATATATTTT. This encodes CASRPRSGLSGNTIYF.

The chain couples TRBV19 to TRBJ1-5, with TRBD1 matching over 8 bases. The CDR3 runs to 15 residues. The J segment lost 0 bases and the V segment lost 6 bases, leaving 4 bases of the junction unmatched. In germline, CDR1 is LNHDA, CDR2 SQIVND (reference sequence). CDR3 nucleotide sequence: TGTGCCAGTAGGACAGGGGCCTTTAGCAATCAGCCCCAGCATTTT. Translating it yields CASRTGAFSNQPQHF. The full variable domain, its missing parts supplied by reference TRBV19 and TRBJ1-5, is DGGITQSPKYLFRKEGQNVTLSCEQNLNHDAMYWYRQDPGQGLRLIYYSQIVNDFQKGDIAEGYSVSREKKESFPLTVTSAQKNPTAFYLCASRTGAFSNQPQHFGDGTRLSIL.

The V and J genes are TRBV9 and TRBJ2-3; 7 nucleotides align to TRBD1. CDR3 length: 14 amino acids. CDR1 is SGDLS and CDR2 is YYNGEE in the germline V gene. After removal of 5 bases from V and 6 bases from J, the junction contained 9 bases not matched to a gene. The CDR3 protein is CASRVTGASDTQYF. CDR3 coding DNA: TGTGCCAGCAGAGTAACAGGGGCCTCGGATACGCAGTATTTT.

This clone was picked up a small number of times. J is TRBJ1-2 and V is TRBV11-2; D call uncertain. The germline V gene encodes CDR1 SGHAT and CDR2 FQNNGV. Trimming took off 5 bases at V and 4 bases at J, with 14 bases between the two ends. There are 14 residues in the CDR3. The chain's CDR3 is CASSPAAFPYGYTF. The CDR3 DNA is TGTGCCAGCAGCCCTGCGGCCTTTCCCTATGGCTACACCTTC.

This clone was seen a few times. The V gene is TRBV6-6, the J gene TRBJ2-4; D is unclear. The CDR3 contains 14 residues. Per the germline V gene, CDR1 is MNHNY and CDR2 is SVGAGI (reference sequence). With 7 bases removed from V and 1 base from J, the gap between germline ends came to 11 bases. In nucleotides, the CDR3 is TGTGCCAGCACCCCTTTTATGGCCAAAAACATTCAGTACTTC. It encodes CASTPFMAKNIQYF.

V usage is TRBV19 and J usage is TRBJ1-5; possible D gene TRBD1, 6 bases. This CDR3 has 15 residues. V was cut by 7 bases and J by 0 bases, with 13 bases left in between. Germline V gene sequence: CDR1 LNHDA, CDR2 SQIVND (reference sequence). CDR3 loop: CASMRQDYSNQPQHF. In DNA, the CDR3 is TGTGCCAGTATGAGACAGGATTATAGCAATCAGCCCCAGCATTTT.

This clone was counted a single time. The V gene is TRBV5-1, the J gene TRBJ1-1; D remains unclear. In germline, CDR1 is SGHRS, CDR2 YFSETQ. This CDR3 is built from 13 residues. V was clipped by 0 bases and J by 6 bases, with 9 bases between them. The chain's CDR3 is CASSLGVAAEAFF. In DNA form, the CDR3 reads TGCGCCAGCAGCTTGGGTGTAGCGGCTGAAGCTTTCTTT.

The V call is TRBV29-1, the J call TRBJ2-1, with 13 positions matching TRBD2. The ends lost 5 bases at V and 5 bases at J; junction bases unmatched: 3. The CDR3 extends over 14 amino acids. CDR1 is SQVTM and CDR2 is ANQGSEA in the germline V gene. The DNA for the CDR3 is TGCAGCGTTTTTGGGACTAGCGGGGACAATGAGCAGTTCTTC. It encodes CSVFGTSGDNEQFF.

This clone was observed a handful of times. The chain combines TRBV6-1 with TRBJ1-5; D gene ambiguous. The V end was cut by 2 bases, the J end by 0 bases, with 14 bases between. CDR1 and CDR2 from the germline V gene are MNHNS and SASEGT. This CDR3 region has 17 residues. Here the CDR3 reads CASSEIRTSYSNQPQHF. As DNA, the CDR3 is TGTGCCAGCAGTGAAATCAGGACCTCTTATAGCAATCAGCCCCAGCATTTT.